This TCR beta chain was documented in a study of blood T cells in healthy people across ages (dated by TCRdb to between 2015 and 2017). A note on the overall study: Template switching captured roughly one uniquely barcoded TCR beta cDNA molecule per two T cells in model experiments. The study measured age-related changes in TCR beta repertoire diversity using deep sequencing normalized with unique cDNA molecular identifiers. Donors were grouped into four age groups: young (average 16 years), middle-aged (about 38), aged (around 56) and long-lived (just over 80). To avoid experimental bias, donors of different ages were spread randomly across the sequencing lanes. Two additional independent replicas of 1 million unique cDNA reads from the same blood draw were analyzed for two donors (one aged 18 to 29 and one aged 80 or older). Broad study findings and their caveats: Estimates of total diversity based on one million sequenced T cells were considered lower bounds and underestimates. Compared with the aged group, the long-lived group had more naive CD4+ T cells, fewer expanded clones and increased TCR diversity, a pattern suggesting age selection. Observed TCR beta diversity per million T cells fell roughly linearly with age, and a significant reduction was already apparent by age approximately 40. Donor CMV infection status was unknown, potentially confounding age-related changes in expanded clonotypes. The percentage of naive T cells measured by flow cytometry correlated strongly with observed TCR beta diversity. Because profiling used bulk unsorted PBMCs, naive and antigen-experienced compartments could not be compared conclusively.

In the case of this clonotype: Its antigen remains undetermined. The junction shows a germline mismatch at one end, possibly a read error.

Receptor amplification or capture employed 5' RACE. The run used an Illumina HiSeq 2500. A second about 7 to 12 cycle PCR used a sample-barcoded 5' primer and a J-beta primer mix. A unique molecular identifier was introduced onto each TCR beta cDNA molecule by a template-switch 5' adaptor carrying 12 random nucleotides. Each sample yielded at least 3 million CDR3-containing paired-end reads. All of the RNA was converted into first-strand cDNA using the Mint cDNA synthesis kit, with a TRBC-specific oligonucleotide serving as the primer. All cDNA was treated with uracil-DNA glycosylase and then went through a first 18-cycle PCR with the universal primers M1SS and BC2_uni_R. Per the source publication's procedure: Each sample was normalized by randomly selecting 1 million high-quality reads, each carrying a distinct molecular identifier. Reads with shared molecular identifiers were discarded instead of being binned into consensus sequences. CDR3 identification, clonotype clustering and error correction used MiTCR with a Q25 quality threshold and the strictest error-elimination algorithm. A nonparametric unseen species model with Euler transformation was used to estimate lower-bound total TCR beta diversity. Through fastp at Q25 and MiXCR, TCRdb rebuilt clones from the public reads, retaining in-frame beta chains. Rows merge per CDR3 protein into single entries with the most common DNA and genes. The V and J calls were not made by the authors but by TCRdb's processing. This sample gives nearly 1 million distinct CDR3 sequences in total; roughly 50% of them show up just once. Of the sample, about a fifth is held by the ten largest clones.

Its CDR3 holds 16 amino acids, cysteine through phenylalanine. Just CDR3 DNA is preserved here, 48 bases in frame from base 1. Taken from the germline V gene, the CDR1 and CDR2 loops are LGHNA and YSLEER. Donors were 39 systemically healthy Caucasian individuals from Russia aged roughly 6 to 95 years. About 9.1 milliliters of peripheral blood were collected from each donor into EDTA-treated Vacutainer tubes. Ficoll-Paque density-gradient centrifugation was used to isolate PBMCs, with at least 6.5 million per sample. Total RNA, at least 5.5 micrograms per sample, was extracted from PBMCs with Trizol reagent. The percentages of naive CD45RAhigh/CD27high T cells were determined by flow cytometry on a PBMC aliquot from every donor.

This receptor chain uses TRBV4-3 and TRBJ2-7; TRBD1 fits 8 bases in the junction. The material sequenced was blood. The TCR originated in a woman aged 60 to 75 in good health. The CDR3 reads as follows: CTSSPAWDRTLNEQYF. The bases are TGCACCAGCAGCCCAGCCTGGGACAGGACCTTGAACGAGCAGTACTTC.